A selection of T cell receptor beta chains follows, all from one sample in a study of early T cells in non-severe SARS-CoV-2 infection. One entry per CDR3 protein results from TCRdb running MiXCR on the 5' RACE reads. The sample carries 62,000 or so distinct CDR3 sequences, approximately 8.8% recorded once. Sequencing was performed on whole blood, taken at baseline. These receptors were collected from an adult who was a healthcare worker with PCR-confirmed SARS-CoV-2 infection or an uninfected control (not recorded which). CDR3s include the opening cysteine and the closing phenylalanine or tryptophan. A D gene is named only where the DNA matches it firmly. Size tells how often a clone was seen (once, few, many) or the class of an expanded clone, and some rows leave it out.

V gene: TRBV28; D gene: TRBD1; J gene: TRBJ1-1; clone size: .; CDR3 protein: CASSPQGVGTEAFF; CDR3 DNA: TGTGCCAGCAGTCCCCAGGGGGTTGGCACTGAAGCTTTCTTT
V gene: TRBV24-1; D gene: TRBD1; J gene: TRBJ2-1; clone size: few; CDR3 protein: CATSDSWTGKQFF; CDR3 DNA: TGTGCCACCAGTGATTCCTGGACAGGGAAGCAGTTCTTC
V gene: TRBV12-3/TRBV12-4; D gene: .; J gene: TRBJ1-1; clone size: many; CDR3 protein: CASSLRHPSTEAFF; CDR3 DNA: TGTGCCAGCAGTTTGAGACACCCCTCCACTGAAGCTTTCTTT
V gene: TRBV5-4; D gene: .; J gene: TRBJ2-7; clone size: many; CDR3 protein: CASSLGTSPHEQYF; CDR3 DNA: TGTGCCAGCAGCTTGGGTACGTCTCCCCACGAGCAGTACTTC
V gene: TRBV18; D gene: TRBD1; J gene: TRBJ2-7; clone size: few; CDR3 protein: CASSPQQGATYEQYF; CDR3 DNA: TGTGCCAGCTCACCACAGCAGGGGGCAACCTACGAGCAGTACTTC
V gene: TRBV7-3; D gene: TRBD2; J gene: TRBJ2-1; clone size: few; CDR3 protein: CASSPNSGTSGHNEQFF; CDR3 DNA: TGTGCCAGCAGCCCGAACTCCGGGACTAGCGGACACAATGAGCAGTTCTTC
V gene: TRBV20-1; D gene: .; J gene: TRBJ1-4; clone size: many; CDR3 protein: CSAKMTTNEKLFF; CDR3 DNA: TGCAGTGCAAAAATGACAACTAATGAAAAACTGTTTTTT
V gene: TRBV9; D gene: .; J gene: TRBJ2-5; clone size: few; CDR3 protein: CASSVGLGWEQRETQYF; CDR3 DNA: TGTGCCAGCAGCGTAGGACTTGGGTGGGAGCAGAGGGAGACCCAGTACTTC
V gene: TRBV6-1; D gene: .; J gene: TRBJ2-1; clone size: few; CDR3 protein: CASSGLLGSYNEQFF; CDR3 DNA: TGTGCCAGCAGTGGTCTTTTGGGCTCGTACAATGAGCAGTTCTTC
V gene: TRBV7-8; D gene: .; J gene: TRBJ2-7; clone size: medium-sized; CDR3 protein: CASSFRGIYEQYF; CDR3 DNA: TGTGCCAGCAGCTTCAGGGGAATCTACGAGCAGTACTTC
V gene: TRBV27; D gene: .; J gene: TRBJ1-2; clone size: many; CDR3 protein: CASSSGWGYTF; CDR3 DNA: TGTGCCAGCAGTTCTGGGTGGGGCTACACCTTC
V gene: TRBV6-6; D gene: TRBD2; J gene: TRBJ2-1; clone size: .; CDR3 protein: CASSRAGNNEQFF; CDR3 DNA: TGTGCCAGCAGTCGAGCGGGGAACAATGAGCAGTTCTTC
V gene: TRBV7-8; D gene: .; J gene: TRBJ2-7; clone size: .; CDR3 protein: CASSLAGEAYEQYF; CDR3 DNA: TGTGCCAGCAGCTTAGCAGGGGAAGCCTACGAGCAGTACTTC
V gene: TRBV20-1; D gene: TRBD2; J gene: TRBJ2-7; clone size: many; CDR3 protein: CSAQGGLAGFSYEQYF; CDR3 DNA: TGCAGTGCTCAAGGGGGACTAGCGGGCTTTTCCTACGAGCAGTACTTC
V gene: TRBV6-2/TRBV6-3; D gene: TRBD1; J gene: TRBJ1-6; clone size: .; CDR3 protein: CASRPTTGGVHSPLHF; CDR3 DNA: TGTGCCAGCAGACCTACTACAGGGGGCGTGCATTCACCCCTCCACTTT
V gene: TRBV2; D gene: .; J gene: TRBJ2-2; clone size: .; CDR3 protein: CASSEEGAGELFF; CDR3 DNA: TGTGCCAGCAGTGAAGAGGGGGCCGGGGAGCTGTTTTTT
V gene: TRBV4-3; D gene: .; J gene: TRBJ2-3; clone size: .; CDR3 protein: CASSQEPTTADTQYF; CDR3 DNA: TGCGCCAGCAGCCAAGAACCGACCACGGCAGATACGCAGTATTTT
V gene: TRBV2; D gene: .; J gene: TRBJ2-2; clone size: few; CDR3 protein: CASSEEGFANTGELFF; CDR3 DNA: TGTGCCAGCAGTGAAGAAGGCTTCGCGAACACCGGGGAGCTGTTTTTT
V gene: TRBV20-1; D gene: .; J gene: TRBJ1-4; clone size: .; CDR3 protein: CSARDFLQTNEKLFF; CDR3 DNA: TGCAGTGCTAGAGATTTTCTGCAAACTAATGAAAAACTGTTTTTT
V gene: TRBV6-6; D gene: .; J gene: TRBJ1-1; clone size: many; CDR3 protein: CASRDTGREAFF; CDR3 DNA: TGTGCCAGCAGGGACACGGGGCGTGAAGCTTTCTTT
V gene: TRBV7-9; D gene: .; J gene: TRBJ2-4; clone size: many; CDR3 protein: CASSLAQYRENIQYF; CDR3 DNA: TGTGCCAGCAGCTTAGCGCAGTACAGGGAAAACATTCAGTACTTC
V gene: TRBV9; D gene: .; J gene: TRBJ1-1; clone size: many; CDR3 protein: CASSVEPSLNTEAFF; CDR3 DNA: TGTGCCAGCAGCGTAGAACCCAGCCTGAACACTGAAGCTTTCTTT
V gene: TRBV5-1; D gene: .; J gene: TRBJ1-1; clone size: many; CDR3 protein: CASSSGHPNTEAFF; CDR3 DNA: TGCGCCAGCAGCTCGGGACACCCGAACACTGAAGCTTTCTTT
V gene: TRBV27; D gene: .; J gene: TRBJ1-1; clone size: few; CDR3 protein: CASSLSVRGGEAFF; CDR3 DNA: TGTGCCAGCAGTTTATCGGTCCGAGGTGGTGAAGCTTTCTTT
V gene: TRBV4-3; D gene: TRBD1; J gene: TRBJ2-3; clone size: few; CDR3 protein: CASSQELGQGRADTQYF; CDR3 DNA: TGCGCCAGCAGCCAAGAACTGGGACAGGGGAGGGCAGATACGCAGTATTTT
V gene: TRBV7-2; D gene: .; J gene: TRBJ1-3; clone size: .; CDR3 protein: CASSPPRGIRGNTIYF; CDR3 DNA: TGTGCCAGCAGCCCCCCCCGGGGGATCAGGGGAAACACCATATATTTT
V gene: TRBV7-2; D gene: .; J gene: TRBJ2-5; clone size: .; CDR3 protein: CASSLLAVQETQYF; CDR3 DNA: TGTGCCAGCAGCTTATTAGCGGTCCAAGAGACCCAGTACTTC
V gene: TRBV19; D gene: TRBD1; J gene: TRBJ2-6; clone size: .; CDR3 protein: CASSISGGSGANVLTF; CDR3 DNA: TGTGCCAGTAGTATTTCAGGGGGCTCTGGGGCCAACGTCCTGACTTTC
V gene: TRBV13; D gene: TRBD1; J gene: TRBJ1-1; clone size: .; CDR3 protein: CASSRTGEVDTEAFF; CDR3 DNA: TGTGCCAGCAGCCGGACAGGGGAAGTGGACACTGAAGCTTTCTTT
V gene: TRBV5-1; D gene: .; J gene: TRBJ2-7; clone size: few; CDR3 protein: CASSFQGTFYEQYF; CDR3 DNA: TGCGCCAGCAGCTTCCAGGGCACGTTCTACGAGCAGTACTTC
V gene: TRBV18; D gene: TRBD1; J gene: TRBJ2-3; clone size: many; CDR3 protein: CASSLGQARTDTQYF; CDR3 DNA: TGTGCCAGCTCACTAGGACAGGCCCGCACAGATACGCAGTATTTT
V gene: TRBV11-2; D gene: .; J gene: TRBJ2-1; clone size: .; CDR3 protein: CASATRRAYYNEQFF; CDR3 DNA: TGTGCCAGCGCAACCCGGAGGGCGTACTACAATGAGCAGTTCTTC
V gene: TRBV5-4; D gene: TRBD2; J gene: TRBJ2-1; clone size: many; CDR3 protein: CASSPTSGRSEIHEQFF; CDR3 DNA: TGTGCCAGCAGCCCCACTAGCGGGAGGTCGGAGATACATGAGCAGTTCTTC
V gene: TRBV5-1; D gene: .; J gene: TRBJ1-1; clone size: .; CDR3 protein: CASTRERGNTEAFF; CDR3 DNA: TGCGCCAGCACAAGGGAGCGCGGGAACACTGAAGCTTTCTTT
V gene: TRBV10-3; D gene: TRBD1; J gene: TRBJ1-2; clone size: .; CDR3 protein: CAISESGQPFNYGYTF; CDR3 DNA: TGTGCCATCAGTGAATCGGGACAGCCATTTAACTATGGCTACACCTTC
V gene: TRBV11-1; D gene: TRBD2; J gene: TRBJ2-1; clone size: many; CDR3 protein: CASSPGLAGDNEQFF; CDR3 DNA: TGTGCCAGCAGCCCGGGACTAGCGGGGGACAATGAGCAGTTCTTC